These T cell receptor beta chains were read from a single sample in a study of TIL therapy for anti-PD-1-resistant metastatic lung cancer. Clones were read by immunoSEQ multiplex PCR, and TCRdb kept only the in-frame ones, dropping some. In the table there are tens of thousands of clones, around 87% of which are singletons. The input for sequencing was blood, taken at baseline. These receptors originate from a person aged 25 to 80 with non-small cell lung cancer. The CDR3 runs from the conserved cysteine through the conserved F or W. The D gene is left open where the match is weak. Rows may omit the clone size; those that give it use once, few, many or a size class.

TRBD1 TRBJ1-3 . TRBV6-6 TGTGCCAGCAGGTACGAGGGACAGGCTGGAAACACCATATATTTT CASRYEGQAGNTIYF
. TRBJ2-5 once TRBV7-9 TGTGCCAGCAGCCCGAGGGCATCGGGAGAGACCCAGTACTTC CASSPRASGETQYF
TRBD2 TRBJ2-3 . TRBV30 TGTGCCTGGAGTGTGGGGACTACCCGGACAGATACGCAGTATTTT CAWSVGTTRTDTQYF
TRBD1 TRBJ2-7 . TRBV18 TGTGCCAGCTCACCACCGTTCCAGGGGGCCTACGAGCAGTACTTC CASSPPFQGAYEQYF
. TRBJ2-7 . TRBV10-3 TGTGCCATCAGGGACAGCGCTCTGGATCAGCAGTACTTC CAIRDSALDQQYF
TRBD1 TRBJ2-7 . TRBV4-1 TGCGCCAGCAGCCACTGGACAGGGATGAACGAGCAGTACTTC CASSHWTGMNEQYF
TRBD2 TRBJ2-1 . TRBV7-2 TGTGCCAGCAGCTTAGTGGGAGGGTCCTACAATGAGCAGTTCTTC CASSLVGGSYNEQFF
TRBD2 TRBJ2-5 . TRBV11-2 TGTGCCAGCAGCTCCCAAAGGTCCACTAGCGGGGGTCAAGAGACCCAGTACTTC CASSSQRSTSGGQETQYF
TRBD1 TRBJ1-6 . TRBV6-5 TGTGCCAGCAGTTACTCGAGAACAGGGGGAAGTTCACCCCTCCACTTT CASSYSRTGGSSPLHF
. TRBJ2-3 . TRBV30 TGTGCCTGGAGTCGGATCGGGGCCCAAGATACGCAGTATTTT CAWSRIGAQDTQYF
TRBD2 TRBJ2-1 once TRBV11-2 TGTGCCAGCAGCTTAGTACGGCTAGCGGGATCCTACAATGAGCAGTTCTTC CASSLVRLAGSYNEQFF
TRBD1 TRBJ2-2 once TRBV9 TGTGCCAGCAGCGTAGGTGGGACAGAAAACACCGGGGAGCTGTTTTTT CASSVGGTENTGELFF
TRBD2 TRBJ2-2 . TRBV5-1 TGCGCCAGCAGCTCTCTAGCGGGGGGGCTCACCGGGGAGCTGTTTTTT CASSSLAGGLTGELFF
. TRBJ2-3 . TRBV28 TGTGCCAGCAGTTTAATTGCGGGAAGAGGCACAGATACGCAGTATTTT CASSLIAGRGTDTQYF
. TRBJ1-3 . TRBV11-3 TGTGCCAGCAGCTCTGACGGGGGAAACACCATATATTTT CASSSDGGNTIYF
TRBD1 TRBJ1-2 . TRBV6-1 TGTGCCAGCAGTGAACTGGGACAGGGGGCGAGCTATGGCTACACCTTC CASSELGQGASYGYTF
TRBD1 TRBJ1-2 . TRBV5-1 TGCGCCAGCACCCTAGGGACAGGTTATGGCTACACCTTC CASTLGTGYGYTF
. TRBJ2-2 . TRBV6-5 TGTGCCAGCAGGGGGTTGGCTGCCGGGGAGCTGTTTTTT CASRGLAAGELFF
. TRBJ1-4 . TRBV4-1 TGCGCCAGCAGCCAAGAAGGGGAAAAACTGTTTTTT CASSQEGEKLFF
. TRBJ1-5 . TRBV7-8 TGTGCCAGCAGCTTAAAGTTTAGGGACCCCAATCAGCCCCAGCATTTT CASSLKFRDPNQPQHF
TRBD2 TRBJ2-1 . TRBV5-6 TGTGCCAGCAGCCTGGGAGGGGAACTATACAATGAGCAGTTCTTC CASSLGGELYNEQFF
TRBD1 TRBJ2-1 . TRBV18 TGTGCCAGCTCACCACCGGGACAGGGGGCTTACAATGAGCAGTTCTTC CASSPPGQGAYNEQFF
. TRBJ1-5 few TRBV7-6 TGTGCCAGCAGCCCACAGGGTTATAGCAATCAGCCCCAGCATTTT CASSPQGYSNQPQHF
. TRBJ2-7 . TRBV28 TGTGCCAGCAGTTTATGGGGGGACGCAAACTCCTACGAGCAGTACTTC CASSLWGDANSYEQYF
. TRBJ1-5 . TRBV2 TGTGCCAGCAGTGAAGGGACCTATCAGCCCCAGCATTTT CASSEGTYQPQHF
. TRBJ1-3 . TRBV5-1 TGCGCCAGCAGCTTGAGGACGGGACACGGCTCGGGAGGAAACACCATATATTTT CASSLRTGHGSGGNTIYF
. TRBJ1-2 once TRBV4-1 TGCGCCAGCAGCCTAGGGCCTTGGGGCCCCCCAGGCGGCTACACCTTC CASSLGPWGPPGGYTF
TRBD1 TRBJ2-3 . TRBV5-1 TGCGCCAGCAGCCTCCGGGACAGGCCTCAGGGCGATACGCAGTATTTT CASSLRDRPQGDTQYF
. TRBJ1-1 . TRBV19 TGTGCCAGTAGAGGCGGAAACAGGGACACTGAAGCTTTCTTT CASRGGNRDTEAFF
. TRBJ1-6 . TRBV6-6 TGTGCCAGCAACGACTATAATTCACCCCTCCACTTT CASNDYNSPLHF
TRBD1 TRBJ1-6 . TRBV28 TGTGCCAGCAGTTTATGGGGACAGGGGGCGTCCTATAATTCACCCCTCCACTTT CASSLWGQGASYNSPLHF
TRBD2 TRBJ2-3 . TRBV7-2 TGTGCCAGCAGCTTAAAATGGAGCGGGGGGGCGGATACGCAGTATTTT CASSLKWSGGADTQYF
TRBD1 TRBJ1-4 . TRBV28 TGTGCCAGCAGCCTTGACAGGGGTACAACTAATGAAAAACTGTTTTTT CASSLDRGTTNEKLFF
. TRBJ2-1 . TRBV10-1 TGCGCCAGCAGTGAGTCGGTGGGGGTCAATGAGCAGTTCTTC CASSESVGVNEQFF
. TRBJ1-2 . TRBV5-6 TGTGCCAGCAGCTGGGACGGGGGAAATTTTCGTGGCTACACCTTC CASSWDGGNFRGYTF
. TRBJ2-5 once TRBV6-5 TGTGCCAGCAGTTACTCCCAGGGGAGGGAGACCCAGTACTTC CASSYSQGRETQYF
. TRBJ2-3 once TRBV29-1 TGCAGCGTTGAAGGGGGCGGGGAGAGATCCGGGACTAGCACAGATACGCAGTATTTT CSVEGGGERSGTSTDTQYF
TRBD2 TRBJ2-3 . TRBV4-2 TGTGCCAGCAGCCAGGAGACTAGCTTCGGAGGGGATACGCAGTATTTT CASSQETSFGGDTQYF
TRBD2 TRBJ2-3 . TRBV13 TGTGCCAGCAGCTTAATAGCGGGGGCCGTAGATACGCAGTATTTT CASSLIAGAVDTQYF
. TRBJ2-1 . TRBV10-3 TGTGCCATCAGTGACTTTGGGGTGAATGAGCAGTTCTTC CAISDFGVNEQFF
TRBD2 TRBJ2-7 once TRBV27 TGTGCCAGCAGTCGTAAGGCGGGGGAGGACTACGAGCAGTACTTC CASSRKAGEDYEQYF
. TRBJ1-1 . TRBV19 TGTGCCAGTATAAGTGGGCCTCCCCTCGAAGCTTTCTTT CASISGPPLEAFF
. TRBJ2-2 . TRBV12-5 TGTGCTAGTGGGGGCGGCGGACCGAACACCGGGGAGCTGTTTTTT CASGGGGPNTGELFF
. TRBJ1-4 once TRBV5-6 TGTGCCAGCAGAGAAACAGGGCGGCCCAATGAAAAACTGTTTTTT CASRETGRPNEKLFF
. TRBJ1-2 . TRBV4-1 TGCGCCAGCAGCCAAGATCGGACTGTAGCTAACTATGGCTACACCTTC CASSQDRTVANYGYTF
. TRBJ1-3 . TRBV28 TGTGCCAGCAGTTCTCCAGGGGTTGGAAACACCATATATTTT CASSSPGVGNTIYF
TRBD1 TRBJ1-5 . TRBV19 TGTGCCAGTTGTACGGGACAGGGAAGTAATCAGCCCCAGCATTTT CASCTGQGSNQPQHF
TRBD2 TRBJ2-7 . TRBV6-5 TGTGCCAGCAGGTCCTTAAGCGGGAGGGTCTACGAGCAGTACTTC CASRSLSGRVYEQYF
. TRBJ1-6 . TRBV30 TGTGCCTGCGGACTTGCGGGATCACCCCTCCACTTT CACGLAGSPLHF
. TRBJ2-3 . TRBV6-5 TGTGCCAGCACCCCAGCGAGCACAGATACGCAGTATTTT CASTPASTDTQYF
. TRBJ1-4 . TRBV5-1 TGCGCCAGCAGCTTGGGGAGGGCGGGAGCAGCTAATGAAAAACTGTTTTTT CASSLGRAGAANEKLFF
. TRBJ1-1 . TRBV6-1 TGTGCCAGCAGTGAATGGAGGGTGGCCATGAACACTGAAGCTTTCTTT CASSEWRVAMNTEAFF
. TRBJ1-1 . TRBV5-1 TGCGCCAGCAGCAGACTTCAGGGGACTAACACTGAAGCTTTCTTT CASSRLQGTNTEAFF
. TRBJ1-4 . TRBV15 TGTGCCACCAGCAGACGGGATGGAGAAAAACTGTTTTTT CATSRRDGEKLFF
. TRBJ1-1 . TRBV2 TGTGCCAGCAGTGATTCAGTGGTATGGGGCGGCGACACTGAAGCTTTCTTT CASSDSVVWGGDTEAFF
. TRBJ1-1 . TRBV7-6 TGTGCCAGCAGCTTTCCCATTCAGCAGCAGAACACTGAAGCTTTCTTT CASSFPIQQQNTEAFF
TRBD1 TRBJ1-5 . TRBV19 TGTGCCAGTAGCCCCTGGACAGGGCTCAATCAGCCCCAGCATTTT CASSPWTGLNQPQHF
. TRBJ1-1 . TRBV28 TGTGCCAGCAGTCCTCCCCAAATGGGGACCACTGAAGCTTTCTTT CASSPPQMGTTEAFF